What follows are 14 T cell receptor beta chains derived from one specimen sequenced in a study of blood T cell repertoires in COVID-19. TCRdb's copy holds only in-frame clones and misses some; the assay was immunoSEQ multiplex PCR. Counted here are some 310,000 clones, 85% to 90% occurring once; the ten biggest clones make up about 1%. The source material was peripheral blood. All receptors come from a woman in her thirties or forties with COVID-19, enrolled during active disease.

The CDR3 DNA reads as TGTGCCAGCAGCTTCAGGCGATTGAACACTGAAGCTTTCTTT. Translating it yields CASSFRRLNTEAFF. The V gene is TRBV7-9, the J gene TRBJ1-1; no clear D. Per the germline V gene, CDR1 is SEHNR and CDR2 is FQNEAQ (reference sequence). V lost 3 bases, J lost 0 bases, and 8 bases lay in between. CDR3 size: 14 residues.

V and J are TRBV7-8 and TRBJ1-4; D gene ambiguous. Germline V gene sequence: CDR1 SGHVS, CDR2 FQNEAQ. Between the trimmed V and J ends, which lost 3 bases and 4 bases, there was a span of 6 bases. The CDR3 spans 13 residues. The DNA for the CDR3 is TGTGCCAGCAGCTTGACGGGTAATGAAAAACTGTTTTTT. As protein: CASSLTGNEKLFF.

This sequence joins TRBV29-1 and TRBJ2-7, with 7 positions matching TRBD1. The V gene end was trimmed by 8 bases and the J gene end by 0 bases; junction bases not matched to a gene: 4. There are 12 residues in the CDR3. Germline lookup yields CDR1 SQVTM and CDR2 ANQGSEA. The CDR3 region is CSTRDSSYEQYF. Here the CDR3 DNA reads TGCAGCACTCGGGACAGCTCCTACGAGCAGTACTTC.

This clone was observed a single time. Within the sample, other DNA sequences also encode this same CDR3. This chain links TRBV25-1 with TRBJ2-1; D is perhaps TRBD2 (7 bases). Germline V gives CDR1 MGHDK, CDR2 SYGVNS. Trimming took 9 bases from V and 5 from J, leaving 20 bases between them. The CDR3 has 15 residues. The CDR3 protein is CASTSGEGRDNEQFF. The CDR3 bases are TGTGCCAGTACTTCAGGGGAGGGGAGAGACAATGAGCAGTTCTTC.

Only one count was recorded for this clone. An end of the junction differs from the germline gene, which may be a read error. The CDR3 sequence: CASSYQYQVAGRMDF. CDR3 sequence (DNA): TGTGCCAGCAGTTACCAATACCAGGTGGCGGGACGGATGGACTTC. The rearrangement links TRBV6-5 to TRBJ2-7; TRBD2 is a possible D gene (6 bases). CDR1 is MNHEY, CDR2 SVGAGI, per germline. This CDR3 region has 15 residues.

The chain links TRBV27 to TRBJ1-2, with TRBD1 as a possible D gene (6 bases). Between the trimmed V and J ends, which lost 3 bases and 4 bases, there was a span of 15 bases. CDR1 and CDR2 from the germline V gene are MNHEY and SMNVEV (reference sequence). This CDR3 contains 15 residues. The CDR3 sequence is CASSFGRGGTYGYTF. In DNA, the CDR3 is TGTGCCAGCAGTTTCGGAAGGGGGGGTACCTATGGCTACACCTTC.

This clone is a singleton in its sample. The chain links TRBV7-2 to TRBJ2-3; a weak D match, TRBD2 (7 bases). Germline CDR1 and CDR2: SGHTA and FQGNSA. This CDR3 has 18 amino acids. Trimming cost V 5 bases and J 0 bases, with 21 bases left between them. The CDR3 DNA is TGTGCCAGCAGCCTCAGGTGGGCGGGGGCCCTGAGCACAGATACGCAGTATTTT. Its translation: CASSLRWAGALSTDTQYF.

The sample holds a few counts of this clone. The chain recombines TRBV11-2 with TRBJ1-2; D may be TRBD1 (5 bases). Germline-derived CDR1 and CDR2 are SGHAT and FQNNGV. The CDR3 extends over 14 amino acids. V lost 3 bases and J lost 7, with 15 bases in between. For the CDR3, the DNA is TGTGCCAGCAGCTTCTTCAGGGCCCGAGGTGGCTACACCTTC. Protein product: CASSFFRARGGYTF.

The chain uses TRBV30 and TRBJ1-5; D is unclear. V dropped 1 base and J dropped 4 bases, with 11 bases sitting between them. The CDR3 runs 14 residues. In germline, CDR1 is GTSNPN, CDR2 SVGIG (reference sequence). This chain's CDR3 is CAWSAGFGNQPQHF. The CDR3 nucleotides read TGTGCCTGGAGTGCGGGGTTTGGAAATCAGCCCCAGCATTTT.

This clone was counted a few times. The chain carries TRBV2 and TRBJ1-1; no firm D call. There are 14 residues in the CDR3. Trimming pared 5 bases from V and 0 bases from J, leaving 10 bases between. Germline V gene sequence: CDR1 SNHLY, CDR2 FYNNEI. The CDR3 spells CASSPNYLNTEAFF. In DNA form, the CDR3 reads TGTGCCAGCAGTCCAAACTACCTGAACACTGAAGCTTTCTTT.

This clone was observed a single time. This rearrangement joins TRBV5-1 to TRBJ1-2, with TRBD1 matching 10 bases. This CDR3 spans 14 amino acids. The V segment lost 4 bases and the J segment 7 bases; nucleotides outside the gene matches: 7. Germline V gene data show CDR1 as SGHRS and CDR2 as YFSETQ. CDR3 coding DNA: TGCGCCAGCAGCGTGGACAGGGGGAGAGGTGGCTACACCTTC. Translation: CASSVDRGRGGYTF.

This rearrangement joins TRBV9 to TRBJ2-5, with a tentative D call TRBD2 (6 bases). V lost 3 bases, J lost 2 bases, and 14 bases lay in between. CDR3 length: 15 residues. CDR1 SGDLS and CDR2 YYNGEE come from the germline V gene. CDR3 DNA: TGTGCCAGCAGCGCCCTCGGGGGTAAACAAGAGACCCAGTACTTC. Protein: CASSALGGKQETQYF. The full variable domain, with the rest looked up from reference TRBV9 and TRBJ2-5, is DSGVTQTPKHLITATGQRVTLRCSPRSGDLSVYWYQQSLDQGLQFLIQYYNGEERAKGNILERFSAQQFPDLHSELNLSSLELGDSALYFCASSALGGKQETQYFGPGTRLLVL.

The rearrangement uses TRBV19 and TRBJ2-1, with 10 bases matching TRBD1. The CDR3 covers 17 residues. Germline loops: CDR1 LNHDA, CDR2 SQIVND (reference sequence). Germline trimming cut 10 bases from V and 6 bases from J; bases unmatched to any gene: 18. The CDR3 region has the DNA TGTGCCACCCGAGGGGTATCGAGGGACAGGGGATCCAATGAGCAGTTCTTC. Amino acid sequence: CATRGVSRDRGSNEQFF.

This clone was found a few times. The chain carries TRBV5-1 and TRBJ2-2; 10 bases are shared with TRBD2. The CDR3 loop spans 16 amino acids. V was clipped by 4 bases and J by 4 bases; unmatched bases: 7. Germline values: CDR1 SGHRS, CDR2 YFSETQ. The CDR3 reads CASSPQREGRTGELFF. The DNA for the CDR3 is TGCGCCAGCAGCCCCCAGCGGGAGGGCCGCACCGGGGAGCTGTTTTTT.